This entry concerns a single T cell receptor beta chain. TCRdb independently ran MiXCR on the PCR reads; one entry per CDR3 protein. The sample holds about 98,000 distinct CDR3 sequences, 30% to 35% seen once. Germline values: CDR1 SGHNT, CDR2 YYREEE (reference sequence). Trimming removed 3 bases from V and 2 bases from J; junction bases left unmatched: 5. The length of the CDR3 is 16 residues. This specimen belongs to a study of molecular identifiers for immune sequencing clone quantification. The sample taken for sequencing was naive CD8+ T cells from blood, with Jurkat cell RNA spiked in. As for subset: FACS-sorted CD8+CD4-CCR7+CD45RA+ naive T cells. The chain links TRBV5-4 to TRBJ2-6; the match to TRBD1 covers 7 bases. The receptor's source is a human donor in good health. Some libraries in this study had Jurkat cell RNA spiked in. The CDR3 region is CASSSPRGPGANVLTF. The CDR3 DNA follows: TGTGCCAGCAGCTCGCCTAGGGGGCCTGGGGCCAACGTCCTGACTTTC.